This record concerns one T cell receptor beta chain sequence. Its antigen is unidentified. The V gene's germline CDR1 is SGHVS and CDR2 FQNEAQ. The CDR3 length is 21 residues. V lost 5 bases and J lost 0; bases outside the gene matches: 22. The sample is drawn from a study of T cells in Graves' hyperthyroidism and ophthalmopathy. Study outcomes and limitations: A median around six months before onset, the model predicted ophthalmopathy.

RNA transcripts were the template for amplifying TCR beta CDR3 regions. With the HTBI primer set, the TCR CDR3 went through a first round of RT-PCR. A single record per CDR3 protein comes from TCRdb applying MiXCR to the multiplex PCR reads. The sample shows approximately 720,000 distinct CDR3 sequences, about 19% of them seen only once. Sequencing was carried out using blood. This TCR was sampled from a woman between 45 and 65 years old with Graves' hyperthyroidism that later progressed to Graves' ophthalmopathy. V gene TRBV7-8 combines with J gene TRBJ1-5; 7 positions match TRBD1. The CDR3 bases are TGTGCCAGCAGCCAGACGACCAGGGGGGTAGAAGGGTACCATAGCAATCAGCCCCAGCATTTT. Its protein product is CASSQTTRGVEGYHSNQPQHF.